Listed below are T cell receptor beta chains from one sample, sequenced in a study of beta chain features in type 1 diabetes. Sequenced by immunoSEQ multiplex PCR; TCRdb stores in-frame clones only, minus some. Found here are under 450,000 clones, 14% of them singletons; the top ten hold approximately 0.038%. Sequencing input: naive CD4+ T cells from blood. All receptors come from a man aged 25-40 years in good health. CDR3s include the opening cysteine and the closing phenylalanine or tryptophan. Each record gives: CDR3 length, clone size, D gene, J gene, V gene, CDR3 protein, CDR3 DNA. D genes are given only for firm matches. Clone size appears in some rows only: once, few, many, or a class for an expanded clone.

len: 11
abundance: .
d_gene: .
j_gene: TRBJ2-3
v_gene: TRBV6-5
CDR3aa: CASSRLDTQYF
CDR3nt: TGTGCCAGCAGTCGATTAGATACGCAGTATTTT

len: 13
abundance: many
d_gene: .
j_gene: TRBJ1-2
v_gene: TRBV30
CDR3aa: CAWSVRRGLGYTF
CDR3nt: TGTGCCTGGAGTGTACGACGGGGATTGGGCTACACCTTC

len: 13
abundance: .
d_gene: TRBD1
j_gene: TRBJ1-4
v_gene: TRBV7-9
CDR3aa: CASSSGAPGQVFF
CDR3nt: TGTGCCAGCAGCTCAGGGGCTCCGGGACAGGTGTTTTTT

len: 13
abundance: few
d_gene: .
j_gene: TRBJ1-2
v_gene: TRBV6-5
CDR3aa: CVTTAAGTEGYTF
CDR3nt: TGTGTTACGACCGCAGCGGGAACGGAGGGCTACACCTTC

len: 16
abundance: .
d_gene: .
j_gene: TRBJ1-2
v_gene: TRBV4-3
CDR3aa: CASSQEDPRDGYGYTF
CDR3nt: TGCGCCAGCAGCCAAGAGGACCCCCGGGACGGCTATGGCTACACCTTC

len: 15
abundance: .
d_gene: TRBD2
j_gene: TRBJ2-7
v_gene: TRBV7-2
CDR3aa: CASSPRAGGRYEQYF
CDR3nt: TGTGCCAGCAGTCCCAGAGCGGGGGGGCGATACGAGCAGTACTTC

len: 17
abundance: .
d_gene: .
j_gene: TRBJ2-1
v_gene: TRBV18
CDR3aa: CASSPLQGGGPIDEQFF
CDR3nt: TGTGCCAGCTCACCCTTACAGGGTGGCGGTCCAATTGATGAGCAGTTCTTC

len: 14
abundance: .
d_gene: TRBD1
j_gene: TRBJ1-3
v_gene: TRBV4-3
CDR3aa: CASSRRTGLDTIYF
CDR3nt: TGCGCCAGCAGCCGAAGGACAGGGCTCGACACCATATATTTT

len: 16
abundance: .
d_gene: .
j_gene: TRBJ2-1
v_gene: TRBV7-9
CDR3aa: CASSLTGSRSYNEQFF
CDR3nt: TGTGCCAGCAGCCTTACAGGGTCTCGTTCCTACAATGAGCAGTTCTTC

len: 12
abundance: many
d_gene: .
j_gene: TRBJ1-2
v_gene: TRBV30
CDR3aa: CAWRVRHYGYTF
CDR3nt: TGTGCCTGGAGGGTGAGGCACTATGGCTACACCTTC

len: 14
abundance: .
d_gene: .
j_gene: TRBJ1-6
v_gene: TRBV5-1
CDR3aa: CASSLVGGGSPLHF
CDR3nt: TGCGCCAGCAGCTTGGTCGGGGGAGGCTCACCCCTCCACTTT

len: 16
abundance: .
d_gene: TRBD2
j_gene: TRBJ2-3
v_gene: TRBV7-6
CDR3aa: CASRPTTSGSTDTQYF
CDR3nt: TGTGCCAGCAGGCCCACGACTAGCGGGAGTACAGATACGCAGTATTTT

len: 16
abundance: .
d_gene: TRBD1
j_gene: TRBJ1-4
v_gene: TRBV27
CDR3aa: CASSLTPDRGKEKLFF
CDR3nt: TGTGCCAGCAGTTTAACCCCGGACAGGGGGAAAGAAAAACTGTTTTTT

len: 12
abundance: few
d_gene: .
j_gene: TRBJ1-2
v_gene: TRBV28
CDR3aa: CASSLKWYGYTF
CDR3nt: TGTGCCAGCAGTTTAAAGTGGTATGGCTACACCTTC

len: 18
abundance: .
d_gene: TRBD1
j_gene: TRBJ2-3
v_gene: TRBV5-6
CDR3aa: CASSLGGGQGAKADTQYF
CDR3nt: TGTGCCAGCAGCTTGGGAGGAGGTCAGGGGGCGAAGGCAGATACGCAGTATTTT

len: 12
abundance: few
d_gene: .
j_gene: TRBJ2-3
v_gene: TRBV11-3
CDR3aa: CASSLAPDTQYF
CDR3nt: TGTGCCAGCAGCTTAGCCCCAGATACGCAGTATTTT

len: 16
abundance: .
d_gene: .
j_gene: TRBJ2-3
v_gene: TRBV27
CDR3aa: CASSLWRGLNTDTQYF
CDR3nt: TGTGCCAGCAGTTTATGGAGAGGACTAAACACAGATACGCAGTATTTT

len: 13
abundance: few
d_gene: .
j_gene: TRBJ1-2
v_gene: TRBV6-5
CDR3aa: CASSQGHLYGYTF
CDR3nt: TGTGCCAGCAGTCAGGGGCACCTCTATGGCTACACCTTC

len: 19
abundance: few
d_gene: TRBD2
j_gene: TRBJ2-1
v_gene: TRBV7-8
CDR3aa: CASSSPRASYMLGGNEQFF
CDR3nt: TGTGCCAGCAGCTCTCCCAGAGCTAGTTACATGTTGGGGGGGAATGAGCAGTTCTTC

len: 15
abundance: .
d_gene: .
j_gene: TRBJ2-1
v_gene: TRBV7-8
CDR3aa: CASSPQGRGADEQFF
CDR3nt: TGTGCCAGCAGCCCGCAGGGCCGCGGTGCAGACGAGCAGTTCTTC

len: 12
abundance: few
d_gene: .
j_gene: TRBJ1-6
v_gene: TRBV2
CDR3aa: CATSGDTSPLHF
CDR3nt: TGTGCCACCTCGGGTGACACTTCACCCCTCCACTTT

len: 15
abundance: .
d_gene: .
j_gene: TRBJ2-3
v_gene: TRBV18
CDR3aa: CASSLWAGNTDTQYF
CDR3nt: TGTGCCAGCTCACTCTGGGCGGGAAACACAGATACGCAGTATTTT

len: 13
abundance: .
d_gene: .
j_gene: TRBJ1-1
v_gene: TRBV5-6
CDR3aa: CASSLSYNTEAFF
CDR3nt: TGTGCCAGCAGCTTGTCTTATAACACTGAAGCTTTCTTT

len: 16
abundance: .
d_gene: TRBD1
j_gene: TRBJ1-4
v_gene: TRBV4-3
CDR3aa: CASSQVKPGQGGKLFF
CDR3nt: TGCGCCAGCAGCCAAGTAAAACCGGGACAGGGAGGAAAACTGTTTTTT

len: 15
abundance: few
d_gene: TRBD1
j_gene: TRBJ1-2
v_gene: TRBV5-6
CDR3aa: CASSQDAGQGYGYTF
CDR3nt: TGTGCCAGCAGCCAGGATGCGGGACAGGGCTATGGCTACACCTTC

len: 16
abundance: .
d_gene: .
j_gene: TRBJ2-2
v_gene: TRBV12-5
CDR3aa: CASHWGTARGTGELFF
CDR3nt: TGTGCTAGTCATTGGGGGACGGCCCGCGGCACCGGGGAGCTGTTTTTT

len: 13
abundance: .
d_gene: TRBD2
j_gene: TRBJ2-7
v_gene: TRBV4-3
CDR3aa: CASSLSGAVEQYF
CDR3nt: TGCGCCAGCAGCCTTAGCGGGGCGGTTGAGCAGTACTTC

len: 16
abundance: .
d_gene: TRBD1
j_gene: TRBJ2-7
v_gene: TRBV9
CDR3aa: CASSPQYRGPSYEQYF
CDR3nt: TGTGCCAGCAGCCCCCAGTACAGGGGTCCCTCCTACGAGCAGTACTTC

len: 12
abundance: .
d_gene: .
j_gene: TRBJ2-3
v_gene: TRBV7-2
CDR3aa: CASSYTQGTQYF
CDR3nt: TGTGCCAGCAGCTATACACAGGGTACGCAGTATTTT

len: 12
abundance: .
d_gene: .
j_gene: TRBJ1-2
v_gene: TRBV30
CDR3aa: CAWSEFNYGYTF
CDR3nt: TGTGCCTGGAGTGAATTTAACTATGGCTACACCTTC

len: 13
abundance: many
d_gene: TRBD1
j_gene: TRBJ2-3
v_gene: TRBV10-3
CDR3aa: CAIGDRPTDTQYF
CDR3nt: TGTGCCATCGGGGACAGACCCACAGATACGCAGTATTTT

len: 12
abundance: few
d_gene: .
j_gene: TRBJ1-1
v_gene: TRBV29-1
CDR3aa: CSVDRGNTEAFF
CDR3nt: TGCAGCGTTGACAGGGGGAACACTGAAGCTTTCTTT

len: 16
abundance: few
d_gene: TRBD2
j_gene: TRBJ2-3
v_gene: TRBV9
CDR3aa: CASSTGTSGSTDTQYF
CDR3nt: TGTGCCAGCAGCACCGGGACTAGCGGAAGCACAGATACGCAGTATTTT

len: 11
abundance: .
d_gene: .
j_gene: TRBJ2-7
v_gene: TRBV7-9
CDR3aa: CAVQDDYEQYF
CDR3nt: TGTGCCGTACAAGATGACTACGAGCAGTACTTC

len: 13
abundance: .
d_gene: .
j_gene: TRBJ1-1
v_gene: TRBV29-1
CDR3aa: CSVGLSLNTEAFF
CDR3nt: TGCAGCGTTGGGTTGTCTCTGAACACTGAAGCTTTCTTT

len: 15
abundance: .
d_gene: .
j_gene: TRBJ2-5
v_gene: TRBV5-4
CDR3aa: CASSPFREGEETQYF
CDR3nt: TGTGCCAGCAGCCCGTTTAGGGAGGGGGAAGAGACCCAGTACTTC

len: 16
abundance: few
d_gene: .
j_gene: TRBJ1-1
v_gene: TRBV29-1
CDR3aa: CSVKSSSLNLNTEAFF
CDR3nt: TGCAGCGTTAAGTCCAGCAGCCTGAATCTGAACACTGAAGCTTTCTTT

len: 15
abundance: .
d_gene: .
j_gene: TRBJ2-2
v_gene: TRBV5-1
CDR3aa: CASSLAGAGTGELFF
CDR3nt: TGCGCCAGCAGCTTGGCGGGAGCCGGCACCGGGGAGCTGTTTTTT

len: 15
abundance: few
d_gene: TRBD1
j_gene: TRBJ2-3
v_gene: TRBV6-1
CDR3aa: CASSRWTGSTDTQYF
CDR3nt: TGTGCCAGCAGTCGATGGACAGGTAGCACAGATACGCAGTATTTT

len: 12
abundance: few
d_gene: .
j_gene: TRBJ2-2
v_gene: TRBV7-9
CDR3aa: CASERVTGELFF
CDR3nt: TGTGCCAGCGAAAGGGTCACCGGGGAGCTGTTTTTT

len: 15
abundance: few
d_gene: .
j_gene: TRBJ1-2
v_gene: TRBV27
CDR3aa: CASSLKAIANYGYTF
CDR3nt: TGTGCCAGCAGTTTAAAAGCCATAGCTAACTATGGCTACACCTTC

len: 14
abundance: .
d_gene: .
j_gene: TRBJ2-1
v_gene: TRBV19
CDR3aa: CASSIFAGGNEQFF
CDR3nt: TGTGCCAGTAGTATTTTCGCAGGGGGGAATGAGCAGTTCTTC

len: 13
abundance: few
d_gene: .
j_gene: TRBJ2-1
v_gene: TRBV7-9
CDR3aa: CASSLLQSNEQFF
CDR3nt: TGTGCCAGCAGCCTCCTGCAAAGCAATGAGCAGTTCTTC

len: 13
abundance: .
d_gene: .
j_gene: TRBJ1-4
v_gene: TRBV30
CDR3aa: CAGGQGNNEKLFF
CDR3nt: TGTGCCGGTGGCCAAGGGAATAATGAAAAACTGTTTTTT

len: 16
abundance: .
d_gene: TRBD1
j_gene: TRBJ2-1
v_gene: TRBV5-1
CDR3aa: CASSLASGTGAVEQFF
CDR3nt: TGCGCCAGCAGCTTGGCTTCCGGTACAGGGGCTGTGGAGCAGTTCTTC

len: 17
abundance: .
d_gene: TRBD2
j_gene: TRBJ2-5
v_gene: TRBV9
CDR3aa: CASSVDVAGGLREAQYF
CDR3nt: TGTGCCAGCAGCGTAGATGTAGCGGGGGGCCTTCGAGAGGCCCAGTACTTC

len: 15
abundance: .
d_gene: TRBD1
j_gene: TRBJ1-1
v_gene: TRBV2
CDR3aa: CASSEAPRTGSKAFF
CDR3nt: TGTGCCAGCAGTGAAGCGCCGCGGACAGGTAGTAAAGCTTTCTTT

len: 14
abundance: .
d_gene: .
j_gene: TRBJ2-3
v_gene: TRBV18
CDR3aa: CASSLTGLTDTQYF
CDR3nt: TGTGCCAGCTCACTTACAGGCCTCACAGATACGCAGTATTTT

len: 15
abundance: .
d_gene: .
j_gene: TRBJ2-1
v_gene: TRBV7-2
CDR3aa: CASSWGTVNYNEQFF
CDR3nt: TGTGCCAGCAGCTGGGGGACGGTCAACTACAATGAGCAGTTCTTC

len: 12
abundance: .
d_gene: .
j_gene: TRBJ1-2
v_gene: TRBV4-1
CDR3aa: CASSLFNYGYTF
CDR3nt: TGCGCCAGCAGCCTTTTTAACTATGGCTACACCTTC

len: 14
abundance: few
d_gene: TRBD2
j_gene: TRBJ2-3
v_gene: TRBV7-2
CDR3aa: CASRLGGYTDTQYF
CDR3nt: TGTGCCAGCCGTCTCGGGGGGTACACAGATACGCAGTATTTT

len: 18
abundance: few
d_gene: .
j_gene: TRBJ2-1
v_gene: TRBV9
CDR3aa: CASSVPSLGVGWYNEQFF
CDR3nt: TGTGCCAGCAGCGTACCCTCGCTGGGCGTCGGGTGGTACAATGAGCAGTTCTTC

len: 15
abundance: few
d_gene: .
j_gene: TRBJ2-3
v_gene: TRBV7-8
CDR3aa: CASSLGVGVTDTQYF
CDR3nt: TGTGCCAGCAGCTTAGGGGTCGGGGTCACAGATACGCAGTATTTT

len: 13
abundance: .
d_gene: TRBD1
j_gene: TRBJ2-3
v_gene: TRBV29-1
CDR3aa: CSVALTGRDTQYF
CDR3nt: TGCAGCGTTGCCCTGACAGGGCGAGATACGCAGTATTTT

len: 11
abundance: .
d_gene: .
j_gene: TRBJ1-2
v_gene: TRBV25-1
CDR3aa: CASNSGLGYTF
CDR3nt: TGTGCCAGCAACAGTGGGCTGGGCTACACCTTC

len: 12
abundance: .
d_gene: .
j_gene: TRBJ2-3
v_gene: TRBV18
CDR3aa: CASSPGSDTQYF
CDR3nt: TGTGCCAGCTCACCAGGATCAGATACGCAGTATTTT

len: 14
abundance: .
d_gene: .
j_gene: TRBJ1-2
v_gene: TRBV4-1
CDR3aa: CASSGLDRFYERTF
CDR3nt: TGCGCCAGCAGCGGTCTGGACCGATTCTACGAGCGCACCTTC

len: 13
abundance: .
d_gene: TRBD2
j_gene: TRBJ2-1
v_gene: TRBV6-6
CDR3aa: CASSYGTSGFQFF
CDR3nt: TGTGCCAGCAGTTACGGGACTAGCGGGTTCCAGTTCTTC

len: 12
abundance: few
d_gene: TRBD1
j_gene: TRBJ1-4
v_gene: TRBV6-1
CDR3aa: CASSYDRGKLFF
CDR3nt: TGTGCCAGCAGCTACGACAGGGGAAAACTGTTTTTT

len: 14
abundance: .
d_gene: TRBD1
j_gene: TRBJ2-7
v_gene: TRBV30
CDR3aa: CAWILRDRETGRPF
CDR3nt: TGTGCCTGGATTCTCCGGGACAGGGAGACGGGCAGGCCCTTC